The 6 T cell receptor beta chains reported below all come from one sample, sequenced in a study of cytotoxic CD8 clonotypes in ibrutinib-treated CLL. Using immunoSEQ multiplex PCR, the repertoire was profiled, and TCRdb retains in-frame clones only, with some absent. The sample holds more than 45,000 clones; over 65% are singletons and the top ten take roughly 22%. Sequences were derived from PBMCs, sampled after 24 months of ibrutinib treatment. Receptors originate from a human donor with chronic lymphocytic leukemia.

This clone was observed a few times. This chain connects TRBV6-1 to TRBJ1-2, with TRBD1 matching 10 bases. Germline V CDR1 and CDR2: MNHNS, SASEGT. This CDR3 is 14 amino acids long. With 4 bases clipped from V and 7 bases from J, the junction kept 6 bases outside the gene matches. Here the CDR3 reads CASSAPGTGVGYTF. The DNA of the CDR3 is TGTGCCAGCAGTGCCCCGGGGACAGGGGTTGGCTACACCTTC.

The chain couples TRBV28 to TRBJ2-2; D is possibly TRBD2 (6 bases). The CDR3 consists of 14 residues. Germline CDR1 and CDR2: MDHEN and SYDVKM. V lost 3 bases and J lost 8, with 13 bases in between. The CDR3 DNA reads as TGTGCCAGCAGTTTGGGACTGCCCGGTGGGGAGCTGTTTTTT. Amino acids: CASSLGLPGGELFF.

This chain joins TRBV7-9 and TRBJ2-4; D may be TRBD1 (6 bases). V gave up 1 base and J gave up 9 bases, with 25 bases separating them. The CDR3 extends over 18 amino acids. Germline CDR1 and CDR2: SEHNR and FQNEAQ (reference sequence). CDR3 coding DNA: TGTGCCAGCAGCTTAGTACAAGTGGACTTCCTAGCCAGGGGCATTCAGTACTTC. Protein: CASSLVQVDFLARGIQYF.

The chain carries TRBV2 and TRBJ2-5; D remains unclear. CDR1 and CDR2 from the germline V gene are SNHLY and FYNNEI. The V end was cut by 4 bases, the J end by 2 bases, with 8 bases between. This CDR3 contains 13 residues. The CDR3 loop reads CASSAQSQETQYF. CDR3 sequence (DNA): TGTGCCAGCAGTGCACAGTCACAAGAGACCCAGTACTTC. The full variable domain, rest sourced from reference TRBV2 and TRBJ2-5, is EPEVTQTPSHQVTQMGQEVILRCVPISNHLYFYWYRQILGQKVEFLVSFYNNEISEKSEIFDDQFSVERPDGSNFTLKIRSTKLEDSAMYFCASSAQSQETQYFGPGTRLLVL.

V is TRBV19 and J is TRBJ1-2; possibly TRBD1 for D (5 bases). V was cut by 5 bases and J by 4 bases, with 17 bases left in between. The CDR3 has 15 amino acids. Germline V lookup: CDR1 LNHDA, CDR2 SQIVND (reference sequence). CDR3 protein: CASSDSGTGVYGYTF. The CDR3 DNA reads TGTGCCAGTAGTGATTCCGGGACCGGGGTCTATGGCTACACCTTC.

CDR3 loop: CASSQGTGILETQYF. The CDR3 region has the DNA TGTGCCAGCAGTCAAGGGACAGGGATCTTGGAGACCCAGTACTTC. V usage is TRBV28 and J usage is TRBJ2-5; 9 nucleotides agree with TRBD1. The CDR3 length is 15 residues. V shed 5 bases and J 5 bases; nucleotides not matched to a gene: 9. The germline V gene has CDR1 MDHEN and CDR2 SYDVKM.